The 24 T cell receptor beta chains given below trace back to one sample, sequenced in a study of vaccination effects on CD4 cells after COVID-19. The culture ran for roughly 10 days before CD4+ T cells were isolated. These receptors lack a known antigen. Generated by immunoSEQ multiplex PCR, the TCRdb table keeps only in-frame clones and is missing some. The sample has approximately 30,000 clones, 65% seen once. This sample comprised CD4+ T cells from PBMCs cultured without peptide, obtained before COVID-19 vaccination. The source is a human donor who received a COVID-19 vaccine.

The sample holds a few counts of this clone. The chain couples TRBV3-1 (or the pseudogene TRBV3-2) to TRBJ1-3; D uncertain. The ends were cut back, 3 bases at V and 0 bases at J, with 9 bases in the middle. The germline CDR1 and CDR2 sequences are LGHDT and YNNKEL (reference sequence). The CDR3 contains 15 residues. Here the CDR3 reads CASSHTASSGNTIYF. Written as DNA, the CDR3 is TGTGCCAGCAGCCACACGGCAAGCTCTGGAAACACCATATATTTT.

This clone was counted only a few times. V usage is TRBV5-1 and J usage is TRBJ1-1; 9 bases match TRBD1. Germline CDR1 reads SGHRS; CDR2 reads YFSETQ. The length of the CDR3 is 15 residues. With V trimmed by 4 bases and J by 3 bases, 7 bases remained unmatched. CDR3 coding DNA: TGCGCCAGCAGCCCGGGACAGGGCGGGGACACTGAAGCTTTCTTT. Its translation is CASSPGQGGDTEAFF.

This chain uses TRBV6-4 with TRBJ1-1; TRBD1 agrees at 11 bases. The trim removed 3 bases at V and 4 bases at J, leaving 4 bases unmatched. Germline CDR1 MRHNA, CDR2 SNTAGT. CDR3 length: 15 residues. CDR3 DNA: TGTGCCAGCAGTGAGGACAGGGGGCTGAGCACTGAAGCTTTCTTT. As protein: CASSEDRGLSTEAFF.

The V and J genes are TRBV4-2 and TRBJ2-7; 12 bases align to TRBD2. CDR1 LGHNA and CDR2 YNFKEQ come from the germline V gene. This CDR3 has 17 amino acids. Losses at the gene ends were 1 base for V and 3 bases for J; bases not matched to a gene: 7. CDR3 nucleotide sequence: TGTGCCAGCAGCCAAGCCGCTAGCGGGGGGGGCGGCTACGAGCAGTACTTC. It codes for CASSQAASGGGGYEQYF.

The chain employs TRBV11-2 and TRBJ1-2; a weak D match, TRBD1 (6 bases). The CDR3 consists of 12 residues. Germline lookup yields CDR1 SGHAT and CDR2 FQNNGV. V was cut by 4 bases and J by 7 bases, with 10 bases left in between. In nucleotides, the CDR3 is TGTGCCAGCAGCTCACAGGGTGCTGGCTACACCTTC. Translation gives CASSSQGAGYTF.

This CDR3 reads CASSPPGGTREQYF. The CDR3, as DNA: TGTGCCAGCTCACCACCGGGGGGGACGAGAGAGCAGTACTTC. The genes are TRBV18 and TRBJ2-7; 7 bases are shared with TRBD2. This CDR3 comprises 14 residues. V was pared by 0 bases and J by 7 bases, with 6 bases of the junction left unmatched. Looked up from germline, CDR1 is KGHSH and CDR2 is LQKENI.

This clone was seen a single time. This chain joins TRBV4-1 and TRBJ2-7, with D perhaps assigned TRBD1 or TRBD2 (5 bases each). Trimming removed 0 bases from V and 4 bases from J, with 7 bases in between. CDR3 length: 13 residues. The germline V gene has CDR1 MGHRA and CDR2 YSYEKL. The CDR3 loop is CASSQDREYEQYF. The CDR3 DNA reads TGCGCCAGCAGCCAAGACAGGGAGTACGAGCAGTACTTC.

The rearrangement links TRBV6-5 to TRBJ1-2; D is perhaps TRBD1 (5 bases). CDR1 is MNHEY and CDR2 is SVGAGI in the germline V gene. This CDR3 comprises 12 residues. Trimming shortened V by 6 bases and J by 7 bases, and 12 bases separated the two germline ends. CDR3 sequence reads: CASRPGGGGYTF. CDR3 DNA sequence: TGTGCCAGCAGACCCGGGGGGGGTGGCTACACCTTC.

This clone was counted between two and nine times. The chain joins TRBV10-1 to TRBJ2-1; the match to TRBD1 covers 7 bases. V was pared by 7 bases and J by 7 bases, with 13 bases of the junction left unmatched. There are 15 residues in the CDR3. Germline CDR1 reads WNHNN; CDR2 reads SYGVQD (reference sequence). The CDR3 spells CASKSGTASENEQFF. The DNA for the CDR3 is TGCGCCAGCAAGTCCGGGACAGCGTCCGAGAATGAGCAGTTCTTC.

This sequence joins TRBV6-6 and TRBJ2-5; D ambiguous. Trimming shortened V by 6 bases and J by 2 bases, and 16 bases separated the two germline ends. This CDR3 is built from 15 residues. Germline V CDR1 and CDR2: MNHNY, SVGAGI (reference sequence). CDR3 sequence reads: CASRKAGYLQETQYF. In DNA, the CDR3 is TGTGCCAGCAGGAAGGCAGGCTACTTACAAGAGACCCAGTACTTC.

The V and J genes are TRBV24-1 and TRBJ1-1, with D perhaps matching TRBD1 (6 bases). Between the trimmed V and J ends, which lost 4 bases and 1 base, there was a span of 12 bases. This CDR3 region has 15 residues. The germline V gene has CDR1 KGHDR and CDR2 SFDVKD. The CDR3 DNA reads TGTGCCACCAGTGAAGGGGGAGGGGGGAACACTGAAGCTTTCTTT. It is translated as CATSEGGGGNTEAFF.

Only a few counts were recorded for this clone. This chain joins TRBV7-9 and TRBJ1-5; D unclear. The germline V gene encodes CDR1 SEHNR and CDR2 FQNEAQ (reference sequence). The V end lost 1 base, the J end lost 4 bases, and 5 bases lay between the germline ends. The CDR3 runs 13 residues. DNA for the CDR3: TGTGCCAGCAGCTTAGACGGGAATCAGCCCCAGCATTTT. Encoded protein: CASSLDGNQPQHF.

The rearrangement uses TRBV5-4 and TRBJ1-4, with D perhaps matching TRBD1 (5 bases). The V gene's germline CDR1 is SGHNT and CDR2 YYREEE (reference sequence). Deletions cut 5 bases from V and 3 bases from J, with 14 bases between. The CDR3 covers 15 residues. The chain's CDR3 is CASSPRQTPNEKLFF. The CDR3 coding sequence is TGTGCCAGCAGTCCCCGACAGACGCCTAATGAAAAACTGTTTTTT.

The V call is TRBV3-1 (or the pseudogene TRBV3-2), the J call TRBJ1-1; TRBD1 matches at 8 bases. There are 15 residues in the CDR3. Germline CDR1 reads LGHDT; CDR2 reads YNNKEL (reference sequence). With V trimmed by 4 bases and J by 2 bases, 6 bases remained unmatched. The DNA of the CDR3 is TGTGCCAGCAGCCGTGGGGACAGGAGTAACACTGAAGCTTTCTTT. Protein sequence: CASSRGDRSNTEAFF.

The chain carries TRBV15 and TRBJ1-2; D call uncertain. CDR1 LNHNV and CDR2 YYDKDF come from the germline V gene (reference sequence). The CDR3 runs 13 residues. With 0 bases removed from V and 8 bases from J, the gap between germline ends came to 10 bases. Here the CDR3 reads CATSRDKGLGYTF. The CDR3, as DNA: TGTGCCACCAGCAGAGATAAAGGGTTAGGCTACACCTTC.

The chain couples TRBV11-2 to TRBJ1-5, with TRBD1 as a possible D gene (6 bases). This CDR3 is 14 amino acids long. Per the germline V gene, CDR1 is SGHAT and CDR2 is FQNNGV. V was cut by 5 bases and J by 7 bases, with 15 bases left in between. The CDR3 coding sequence is TGTGCCAGCAGCCCCGATGGACAGTACCAGCCCCAGCATTTT. The encoded protein is CASSPDGQYQPQHF.

The chain joins TRBV7-2 to TRBJ1-2; D gene unclear. From germline, CDR1 is SGHTA and CDR2 FQGNSA. V gave up 3 bases and J gave up 4 bases, with 18 bases separating them. This CDR3 has 16 residues. The CDR3 spells CASSFSGSGRGYGYTF. The CDR3 region has the DNA TGTGCCAGCAGCTTCTCGGGGTCTGGACGTGGCTATGGCTACACCTTC.

The rearrangement links TRBV27 to TRBJ1-5, with D perhaps TRBD1 (6 bases). V lost 2 bases and J 6 bases, leaving 17 bases between the germline ends. Germline V gene sequence: CDR1 MNHEY, CDR2 SMNVEV (reference sequence). There are 16 residues in the CDR3. The CDR3 DNA reads as TGTGCCAGCAGTTTACCACCGGGACACTCCAGTCAGCCCCAGCATTTT. It specifies CASSLPPGHSSQPQHF.

The gene calls are TRBV19 and TRBJ2-7; D gene uncertain. Deletions cut 3 bases from V and 1 base from J, with 10 bases between. The CDR3 consists of 14 residues. CDR1 is LNHDA, CDR2 SQIVND, per germline (reference sequence). The CDR3 DNA is TGTGCCAGTAGTATCAGTATGAGGTCCTACGAGCAGTACTTC. Residues: CASSISMRSYEQYF.

The chain carries TRBV5-5 and TRBJ1-2, with D possibly being TRBD1 (5 bases). Between the trimmed V and J ends, which lost 6 bases and 0 bases, there was a span of 12 bases. Germline values: CDR1 SGHKS, CDR2 YYEKEE (reference sequence). CDR3 length: 14 amino acids. The CDR3 loop is CASTLSTANYGYTF. In DNA, the CDR3 is TGTGCCAGCACCCTTTCGACAGCTAACTATGGCTACACCTTC.

The rearrangement joins TRBV9 to TRBJ1-5; 7 nucleotides line up with TRBD1. Germline V gives CDR1 SGDLS, CDR2 YYNGEE. The CDR3 has 14 residues. V shed 3 bases, J shed 2 bases, and the junction held 2 bases outside the gene matches. The CDR3 sequence: CASSGGQGNQPQHF. DNA of the CDR3: TGTGCCAGCAGCGGAGGACAGGGCAATCAGCCCCAGCATTTT.

The CDR3 DNA reads as TGTGCCACCAGTGATTCGACAGCTTGCTATGGCTACACCTTC. This gives the protein CATSDSTACYGYTF. The V call is TRBV24-1, the J call TRBJ1-2, with D perhaps TRBD1 (5 bases). The germline V and J ends were trimmed by 2 bases and 4 bases, with 10 bases remaining between them. The CDR3 length is 14 residues. Looked up from germline, CDR1 is KGHDR and CDR2 is SFDVKD.

CDR3 residues: CASRPDGSRTDTQYF. In DNA form, the CDR3 reads TGCGCCAGCCGACCGGACGGATCCCGCACAGATACGCAGTATTTT. The gene calls are TRBV5-1 and TRBJ2-3; no reliable D call. The CDR3 sequence is 15 residues long. Germline loops: CDR1 SGHRS, CDR2 YFSETQ. V was shortened by 7 bases and J by 1 base, with 16 bases between the two germline ends.

The table lists this clone with a few counts. The rearrangement uses TRBV19 and TRBJ1-4, with 7 bases fitting TRBD1. Germline V gene data show CDR1 as LNHDA and CDR2 as SQIVND (reference sequence). This CDR3 is 15 amino acids long. The V and J ends lost 7 bases and 8 bases, in that order; junction bases with no gene match: 13. In DNA, the CDR3 is TGTGCCAGTACACTTAATTACAGGGGAGGGGAAAAACTGTTTTTT. Its protein is CASTLNYRGGEKLFF.